One TCR beta chain is described in this entry. This CDR3 is 14 amino acids long. The germline V and J ends were trimmed by 5 bases and 4 bases, with 13 bases remaining between them. Germline V gene sequence: CDR1 SEHNR, CDR2 FQNEAQ (reference sequence). These data are taken from a study of blood T cell repertoires in COVID-19. Study details: T cells, B-cell-depleted T cells, or PBMCs supplied cDNA or gDNA.

TCRdb's copy holds only in-frame clones and misses some; the assay was immunoSEQ multiplex PCR. The sample has over 65,000 clones, around 82% seen once. The sequence was obtained from an elderly man with active COVID-19. V is TRBV7-9 and J is TRBJ2-3; the D gene is possibly TRBD1 (6 bases). Sample: peripheral blood. The CDR3 region has the DNA TGTGCCAGCAGCCGTCTCACAGGGCCAGATACGCAGTATTTT. Protein sequence: CASSRLTGPDTQYF.